This T cell receptor (beta chain) was identified during a study of cytomegalovirus exposure and HLA in healthy donors (dated by TCRdb to about 2017). Background for the entire study: An earlier analysis of roughly 630 of the donors reported 250 to 300 Gb of sequence data and around 110 million unique TCR beta sequences from some 180 million T cells. Around 320 gigabases of sequencing data and approximately 85 million unique TCR sequences were included in an early release covering several hundred HLA-typed donors. The genetic ancestry cluster associated with self-reported Caucasian donors included over 65% of the 300 to 400 genotyped donors. The study aimed to test whether signatures of past pathogen exposure could be identified by cataloging public T cell receptors. The study profiled the T cell repertoires of 500 to 800 subjects by immunosequencing and related them to cytomegalovirus serostatus. Besides the first cohort of 500 to 700 subjects, a separate validation cohort made up of about 120 different subjects was used. To predict cytomegalovirus infection status, the study combined high-throughput TCR immunosequencing, statistical association of individual TCRs with disease status, and machine learning. In a later analysis, previously published TCR beta repertoires from 550 to 700 donors were re-analyzed and high-resolution HLA genotyping was added so that TCR occurrence patterns could be studied. The later analysis used no new phenotypic data to find candidate immune exposures, relying instead on TCR beta sequences and their occurrence across donors. To decide whether each TCR beta V gene segment behaved as functional or pseudogenic, an earlier analysis of nearly 600 of the donors relied on high-throughput TCR beta sequencing. Donor age, sex, ethnicity and CMV serostatus were collected together with the repertoire data. A later genetic analysis took genome-wide SNP genotypes for about 55% of the roughly 670 donors and used that subset as a discovery cohort. All discovery cohort repertoires had been generated on a single sequencing platform. Class I and class II HLA loci were covered by the typing at four-digit resolution. Typing coverage differed by locus: A, B, C, DRB1 and DQB1 were typed in about 620-630 donors, DQA1 in roughly 500, DPA1 in approximately 600, and DPB1 in just under 480. A few DR-DQ haplotypes were treated as single units for association and clustering because of strong linkage in the cohort. On average, 235,054 unique TCR beta nucleotide sequences were sequenced per donor among 300 to 500 genotyped donors of the cohort, with roughly 20% of those sequences being non-productive. The full study reports these points: In a later genetic analysis, a missense DCLRE1C variant was associated with V-gene and J-gene trimming of TCR beta chains, and the association was replicated in an independent cohort. The classifier was reported to diagnose cytomegalovirus status with high specificity and sensitivity in both the original and validation cohorts. In vitro tests confirmed that a few of the cytomegalovirus-associated TCR beta chains recognize cytomegalovirus antigens. In this cohort, only TCR beta chains were sequenced, and detectable features were limited by the absence of alpha or paired-chain data. It was suggested by the authors that the approach could potentially be generalized to other disease states and immunological phenotypes. Correlated functional status among segregating V segments might reflect linkage disequilibrium, but an unknown experimental factor could not be ruled out. Sequencing depth was assumed to be roughly uniform across donors in the presence/absence analyses, though that assumption may not hold. A further reported finding was that TCR beta sequences accurately predicted the HLA-A and HLA-B alleles for most subjects in the first cohort. According to a later analysis, most CMV-associated TCR beta chains appeared to be HLA-restricted, and the HLA associations seemed to be driven largely by CMV exposure. Several of the top co-occurrence clusters appeared to be linked to parvovirus B19, influenza, CMV and Epstein-Barr virus, according to a later analysis. Most TCR sequences were observed very rarely across donors, whereas some public TCRs were present in many individuals. Because counts were too low, about 18 rarely observed V segments, including chromosome 9 orphons, were excluded from the earlier analysis of about 500 of the donors. An earlier analysis of approximately 500 of the donors showed that most TCR beta V segments appeared in productive rearrangements either about 90% or about 30% of the time, which broadly matched IMGT annotations. Because the 87-base-pair reads could not distinguish some IMGT-functional V segments, including TRBV6-2 and TRBV6-3, those segments were excluded. Immune exposure information for the cohort was limited to CMV serostatus. A cluster of highly shared sequence variants was judged likely to represent a technical artifact of the sequencing pipeline. A later analysis found that TCR association rates varied across HLA loci, with DRB1 alleles showing the most associated TCRs and HLA-C alleles the fewest. Because some donors lacked HLA typing at each locus, the association tests relied only on the typed subset. The study listed around 160 TCR beta chains as associated with cytomegalovirus. In a later analysis, HLA-associated TCR beta chains were found to be more clonally expanded and to have lower generation probabilities than equally common non-associated chains. A later genetic analysis reported fewer N-insertions in productive TCRs among donors in an Asian-associated ancestry cluster than the roughly 720-donor mean. Strong co-occurrence of HLA alleles, especially DR and DQ, made assigning TCR associations to individual alleles difficult. Specific HLA alleles were associated with 18,000 or so TCR beta sequences at a false discovery rate of 0.05 in a later analysis.

From its cysteine to its phenylalanine, the CDR3 spans 13 amino acids. The read is trimmed to its CDR3 DNA, 39 bases read in frame from base 1. Cut back by 1 base and 5 bases, the V and J ends lie 8 bases apart. Taken from the germline V gene, the CDR1 and CDR2 loops are SGHDN and FVKESK. The library relied on the immunoSEQ multiplex PCR assay. For the multiplex PCR, a mixture combining 60 forward primers for TCR Vbeta segments and 13 reverse primers for TCR Jbeta segments was used. Amplification of the CDR3 region of rearranged TCR beta genes was performed with a multiplex PCR assay on genomic DNA. The Illumina HiSeq System was used to sequence the amplified TCR beta libraries as 87-base-pair reads. The paper's processing steps were these. In a later analysis, 77 million or so unique TCR beta chains were counted across the 650 to 700 repertoires, and roughly 11 million of these chains were shared by at least two donors. To remove PCR and sequencing errors, raw reads were error-corrected and collapsed into unique sequences using a nearest-neighbor algorithm that merged closely related sequences. V, D and J gene segments were assigned by aligning CDR3 sequences to IMGT reference sequences. For a sequence to be retained, at least a six-nucleotide match to both a V gene segment and a J gene segment was required. Rearrangements were called productive when the CDR3 lacked stop codons and stayed in frame with V and J; all others were non-productive. CDR3 was defined according to IMGT convention as the region running from the second conserved V-encoded cysteine to the conserved J-encoded phenylalanine. Sequences without an unambiguous match to a single V gene segment were excluded from the earlier analysis of almost 600 of the donors. An earlier analysis of fewer than 750 of the donors classified V segments as functional when productive rearrangements were above 56.7% and as segregating when the standard deviation between donors was above 5%. A statistical classification framework was built for diagnosing cytomegalovirus status from the catalog of TCR beta chain sequences. V and J gene assignment, in a later analysis, came from comparing TCR nucleotide sequences with IMGT/GENE-DB human TR gene sequences. Using the TCRdist pipeline, a later analysis assigned CDR3 sequences along with most-parsimonious VDJ recombination scenarios. In a later analysis, every TCR beta chain was defined by the combination of its CDR3 amino acid sequence and its V-gene family, and reads without a unique V-gene family were dropped. As a way to deal with suspected cross-contamination and a sequencing artifact, a later analysis dropped roughly 620 nucleotide sequences that were highly shared and had low generation probability. A later analysis calculated a clonal expansion index for each public chain from normalized within-repertoire ranks of inferred template counts. In a later analysis, generation probabilities were computed using a VDJ recombination model fitted to out-of-frame rearrangements, and the results were checked against IGoR. Hypergeometric tests were used in a later analysis to score TCR-TCR, TCR-HLA and TCR-CMV co-occurrence, with a repertoire-size bias correction applied to the TCR pairs. A later analysis estimated false discovery rates by permuting HLA or CMV assignments 20 times. In a later analysis, co-occurring TCRs were grouped with DBSCAN, and TCRdist sequence similarity was added when clustering was performed within HLA-allele-positive subsets. Repertoires with fewer than 30,000 or more than 120,000 public chains, plus five repertoires with anomalous nucleotide sharing, were excluded from co-occurrence clustering. TCRdb re-hosts the immuneACCESS table, in-frame sequences only. Its copies lack some clones; in the studies checked, an unresolved V gene accounts for under half of them, and the cause for the rest is not known. V and J calls plus clone size are reproduced from that table; the DNA served to infer D and trimming. The sample data list some 120,000 clones, and 65% to 90% of these were observed just once. In total, the top ten clones hold around 4.2% of the sample.

The cohort comprised hundreds of healthy bone marrow donors. All cohort members were sampled while nominally healthy, although unrecorded immune exposures were likely present. The donor tested CMV seronegative, placing the donor among the 300 to 450 seronegative members of the cohort. Each donor provided a peripheral blood sample, and peripheral blood mononuclear cells were used for TCR beta sequencing. Genomic DNA extraction from the blood cell samples was performed with the Qiagen DNeasy Blood Extraction Kit. As concerns this clone: Its antigen is not yet known. No much larger clone is present one base from it, and per-base qualities are unavailable.

The sequencing input was PBMCs. The receptor chain draws on TRBV14 and TRBJ2-5; the D segment could be TRBD2, given 6 matching bases. The source of this sequence is a woman in her 30s in good health and CMV-seronegative. The sequenced DNA is TGTGCCAGCAGCCAAGGAAGCGGGGAGACCCAGTACTTC. It specifies CASSQGSGETQYF.